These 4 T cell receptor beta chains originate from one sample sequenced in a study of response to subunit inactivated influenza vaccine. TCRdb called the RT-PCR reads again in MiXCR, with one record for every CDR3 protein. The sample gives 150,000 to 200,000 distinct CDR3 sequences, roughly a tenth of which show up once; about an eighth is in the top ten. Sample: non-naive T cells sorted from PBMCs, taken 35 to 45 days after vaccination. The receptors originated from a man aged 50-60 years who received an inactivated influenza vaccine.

This CDR3 is CASSFINTGELFF. The CDR3 region has the DNA TGTGCCAGCAGTTTCATCAACACCGGGGAGCTGTTTTTT. The V call is TRBV12-3 or TRBV12-4, the J call TRBJ2-2; D call uncertain. Trimming took 3 bases from V and 2 from J, leaving 4 bases between them. The CDR3 consists of 13 residues.

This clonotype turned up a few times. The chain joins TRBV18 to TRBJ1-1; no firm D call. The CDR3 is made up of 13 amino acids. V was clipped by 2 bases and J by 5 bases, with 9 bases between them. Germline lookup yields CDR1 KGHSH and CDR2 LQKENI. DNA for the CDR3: TGTGCCAGCTCACCAGTCGGTAGGACTGAAGCTTTCTTT. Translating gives CASSPVGRTEAFF. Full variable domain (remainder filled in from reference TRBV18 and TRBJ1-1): NAGVMQNPRHLVRRRGQEARLRCSPMKGHSHVYWYRQLPEEGLKFMVYLQKENIIDESGMPKERFSAEFPKEGPSILRIQQVVRGDSAAYFCASSPVGRTEAFFGQGTRLTVV.

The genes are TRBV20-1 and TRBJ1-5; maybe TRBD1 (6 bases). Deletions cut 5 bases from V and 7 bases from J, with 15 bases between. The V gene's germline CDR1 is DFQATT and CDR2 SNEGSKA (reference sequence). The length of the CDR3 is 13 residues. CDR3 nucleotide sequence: TGCAGTGCTGGGGCCAGGGGAGGGCAGCCCCAGCATTTT. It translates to CSAGARGGQPQHF.

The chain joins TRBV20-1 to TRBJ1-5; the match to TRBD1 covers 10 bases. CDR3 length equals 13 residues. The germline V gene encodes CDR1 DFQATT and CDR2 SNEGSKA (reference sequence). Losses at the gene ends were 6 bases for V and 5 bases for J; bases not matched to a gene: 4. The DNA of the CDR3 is TGCAGTGCCGACAGGGGGCAAGATCAGCCCCAGCATTTT. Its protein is CSADRGQDQPQHF.